Reported below is one TCR beta chain. These data are taken from a study of control samples from healthy donors and cancer patients. Sequencing was performed with immunoSEQ multiplex PCR; in TCRdb, only in-frame clones are kept and a portion is missing. Among 150,000 to 200,000 clones listed, approximately 90% were seen once. The germline CDR1 and CDR2 sequences are KGHSH and LQKENI. This CDR3 contains 16 residues. Trimming stripped 6 bases from V and 0 bases from J, with 15 bases between. The chain carries TRBV18 and TRBJ2-1, with D uncertain. This receptor was obtained from a woman aged 25 to 45 in good health. The material sequenced was blood. CDR3 region: CASSLEVWSSYNEQFF. CDR3 coding DNA: TGTGCCAGCTCGCTAGAAGTCTGGAGCTCCTACAATGAGCAGTTCTTC.